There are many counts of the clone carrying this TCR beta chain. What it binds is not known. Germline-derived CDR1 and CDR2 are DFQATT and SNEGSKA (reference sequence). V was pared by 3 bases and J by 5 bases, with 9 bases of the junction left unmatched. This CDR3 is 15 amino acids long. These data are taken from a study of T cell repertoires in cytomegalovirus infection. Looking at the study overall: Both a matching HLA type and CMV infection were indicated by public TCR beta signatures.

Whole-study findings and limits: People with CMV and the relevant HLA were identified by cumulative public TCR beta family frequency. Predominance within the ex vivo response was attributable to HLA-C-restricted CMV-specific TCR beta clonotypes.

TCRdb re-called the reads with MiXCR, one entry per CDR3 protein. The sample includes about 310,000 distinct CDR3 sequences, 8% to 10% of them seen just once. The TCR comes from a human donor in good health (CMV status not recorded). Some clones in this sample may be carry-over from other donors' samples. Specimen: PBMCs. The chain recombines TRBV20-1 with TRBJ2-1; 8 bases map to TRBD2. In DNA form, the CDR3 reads TGCAGTGCTAGCAAGAGCGGGGGCCCTCACAATGAGCAGTTCTTC. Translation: CSASKSGGPHNEQFF.